The sequence of this T cell receptor (beta chain) was determined in a study of synovial regulatory T cells in juvenile arthritis. Findings and limits, study-wide: Synovial Treg CDR3 sequences overlapped more with iaTregs than other circulating Tregs. iaTreg TCR repertoires were largely private across patients and partially overlapped synovial Teff and blood CPL.

Some clones are missing from TCRdb's copy, which holds only in-frame ones; the method was immunoSEQ multiplex PCR. This sample contains just under 10,000 clones. Concerning this clone: Its antigen is not identified.

Germline V gene data show CDR1 as SGHRS and CDR2 as YFSETQ. The CDR3 has 12 amino acids. No DNA was logged. The receptor's source is a donor between 2 and 35 years old with juvenile idiopathic arthritis. Sequences were obtained from Treg cells from blood. The subset: remaining (HLA-DR-negative) circulating blood Treg cells. The chain links TRBV5-1 to TRBJ2-5; TCRdb selects TRBD2, and the lack of DNA leaves this call unchecked. The CDR3 is CASRRSQETQYF.